This paragraph reports one T cell receptor (beta chain). The V gene's germline CDR1 is SGHVS and CDR2 FQNEAQ. The junction had 7 bases not matched to a gene; V was cut back by 4 bases and J by 5 bases. The CDR3 length is 15 residues. The data derive from a study of blood T cell repertoires in COVID-19. Seattle's cohort entered during active infection and was followed longitudinally. The repertoire was sequenced with immunoSEQ multiplex PCR; TCRdb's copy has only in-frame clones and lacks some. The repertoire holds around 190,000 clones, with around nine tenths as singletons. The TCR sequence derives from a man aged 45 to 65 with COVID-19, enrolled during active disease. The V call is TRBV7-8, the J call TRBJ2-5; 10 bases fit TRBD1. Material: peripheral blood. The CDR3: CASSSLTGGRETQYF. The CDR3 DNA sequence: TGTGCCAGCAGCTCCCTGACAGGGGGCAGGGAGACCCAGTACTTC.